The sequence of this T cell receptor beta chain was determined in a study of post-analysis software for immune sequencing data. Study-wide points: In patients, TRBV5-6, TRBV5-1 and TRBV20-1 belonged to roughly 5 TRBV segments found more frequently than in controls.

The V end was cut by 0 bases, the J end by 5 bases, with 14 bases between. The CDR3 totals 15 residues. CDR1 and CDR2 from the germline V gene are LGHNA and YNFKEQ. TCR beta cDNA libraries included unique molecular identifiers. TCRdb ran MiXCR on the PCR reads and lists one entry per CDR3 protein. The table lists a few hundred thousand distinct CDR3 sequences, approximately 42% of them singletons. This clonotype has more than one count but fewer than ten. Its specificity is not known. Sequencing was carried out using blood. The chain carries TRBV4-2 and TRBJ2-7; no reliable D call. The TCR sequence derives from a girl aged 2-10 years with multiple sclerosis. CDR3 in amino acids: CASSQEGPRSHEQYF. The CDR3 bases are TGTGCCAGCAGCCAAGAGGGCCCCAGGTCCCACGAGCAGTACTTC.